This T cell receptor (beta chain) was observed in a study of blood T cell repertoires in COVID-19. CDR1 and CDR2 from the germline V gene are SGHTA and FQGTGA. The CDR3 runs 13 residues. V gave up 1 base and J gave up 6 bases, with 10 bases separating them. Clones were sequenced by immunoSEQ multiplex PCR, and TCRdb holds only the in-frame ones, with some missing. The sample records around 75,000 clones, 85% to 90% being singletons. The chain has TRBV7-3 and TRBJ2-7; D call uncertain. The TCR originated in a human donor in a cohort sampled during active COVID-19. The sequencing input was peripheral blood. As DNA, the CDR3 is TGTGCCAGCAGCTTAAATAGGAGAGGCGAGCAGTACTTC. It encodes CASSLNRRGEQYF. Combining the CDR3 with reference TRBV7-3 and TRBJ2-7 gives the whole variable domain GAGVSQTPSNKVTEKGKYVELRCDPISGHTALYWYRQSLGQGPEFLIYFQGTGAADDSGLPNDRFFAVRPEGSVSTLKIQRTERGDSAVYLCASSLNRRGEQYFGPGTRLTVT.